The subject of this entry is one TCR beta chain. Its antigen is unidentified. This entry belongs to a study of cytomegalovirus exposure and HLA in healthy donors. Overall study results and limits: According to the study, roughly 160 TCR beta chains were cytomegalovirus-associated.

The CDR3 totals 16 residues. With 3 bases clipped from V and 5 bases from J, the junction kept 6 bases outside the gene matches. The germline CDR1 and CDR2 sequences are SGHVS and FQNEAQ. Clones were sequenced by immunoSEQ multiplex PCR, and TCRdb holds only the in-frame ones, with some missing. Altogether 250,000 or so clones are present, 87% being singletons, with the ten largest covering approximately 2.5%. The specimen was PBMCs. V usage is TRBV7-8 and J usage is TRBJ2-3; 12 bases match TRBD1. The clonotype was recovered from a young man in good health and CMV-seronegative. The CDR3 loop reads CASSLTGTGGRDTQYF. The CDR3 bases are TGTGCCAGCAGCTTGACCGGGACAGGGGGCAGAGATACGCAGTATTTT.